The 11 T cell receptor beta chains listed next were all sequenced from one sample in a study of T cells in Graves' hyperthyroidism and ophthalmopathy. Amplification of TCR beta CDR3 regions used RNA as the template. The HTBI primer set drove a first-round RT-PCR of the TCR CDR3. Using its own MiXCR run on the multiplex PCR reads, TCRdb lists one record per CDR3 protein. The sample carries roughly 570,000 distinct CDR3 sequences, around 46% recorded once. Material for sequencing was peripheral blood or thyroid tissue (not recorded which). These receptors all come from a woman aged 18-29 years with Graves' hyperthyroidism.

In its sample, this clonotype was seen a few times. This chain uses TRBV19 with TRBJ1-4; 8 nucleotides line up with TRBD1. Germline V lookup: CDR1 LNHDA, CDR2 SQIVND (reference sequence). The CDR3 sequence is 14 residues long. Unmatched junction bases numbered 10, after V lost 8 bases and J lost 8 bases. CDR3 coding DNA: TGTGCCAGTCAGTACAGGGGGTCGTGGGAAAAACTGTTTTTT. The encoded protein is CASQYRGSWEKLFF. Supplemented by reference TRBV19 and TRBJ1-4, the full variable domain reads DGGITQSPKYLFRKEGQNVTLSCEQNLNHDAMYWYRQDPGQGLRLIYYSQIVNDFQKGDIAEGYSVSREKKESFPLTVTSAQKNPTAFYLCASQYRGSWEKLFFGSGTQLSVL.

V gene TRBV29-1 combines with J gene TRBJ2-5; the match to TRBD2 covers 9 bases. This CDR3 spans 16 amino acids. The junction had 12 bases not matched to a gene; V was cut back by 5 bases and J by 2 bases. The germline CDR1 and CDR2 sequences are SQVTM and ANQGSEA. In nucleotides, the CDR3 is TGCAGCGTTCAGGATCCGGCTAGCGGGGATCAAGAGACCCAGTACTTC. As protein: CSVQDPASGDQETQYF.

This clonotype was counted a single time. The V gene is TRBV7-8, the J gene TRBJ1-5; tentatively, D is TRBD1 (6 bases). Trimming pared 10 bases from V and 1 base from J, leaving 14 bases between. Germline CDR1 is SGHVS and CDR2 is FQNEAQ. CDR3 length: 14 amino acids. This CDR3 reads CATTGGTSNQPQHF. The CDR3 DNA reads as TGTGCCACCACTGGGGGGACAAGCAATCAGCCCCAGCATTTT. The variable domain in full, completed from reference TRBV7-8 and TRBJ1-5, reads GAGVSQSPRYKVAKRGQDVALRCDPISGHVSLFWYQQALGQGPEFLTYFQNEAQLDKSGLPSDRFFAERPEGSVSTLKIQRTQQEDSAVYLCATTGGTSNQPQHFGDGTRLSIL.

V and J are TRBV20-1 and TRBJ1-4, with D hard to call. The CDR3 totals 14 residues. The germline V gene has CDR1 DFQATT and CDR2 SNEGSKA (reference sequence). V lost 1 base and J lost 0, with 6 bases in between. CDR3 sequence reads: CSARVRATNEKLFF. Written as DNA, the CDR3 is TGCAGTGCTAGAGTTAGAGCAACTAATGAAAAACTGTTTTTT.

This chain joins TRBV25-1 and TRBJ1-2, with no clear D. Deletions cut 10 bases from V and 4 bases from J, with 4 bases between. Per the germline V gene, CDR1 is MGHDK and CDR2 is SYGVNS. The length of the CDR3 is 9 residues. The CDR3 DNA sequence: TGTGCCAACATCTATGGCTACACCTTC. Protein: CANIYGYTF.

This clonotype appeared many times. The chain is built from TRBV20-1 and TRBJ1-5, with 7 bases matching TRBD1. The CDR3 is 14 residues long. CDR1 is DFQATT and CDR2 is SNEGSKA in the germline V gene (reference sequence). V gave up 5 bases and J gave up 3 bases; unmatched junction bases: 7. The CDR3 sequence is CSAGRQGHNQPQHF. CDR3 bases: TGCAGTGCTGGAAGACAGGGTCACAATCAGCCCCAGCATTTT.

V is TRBV20-1 and J is TRBJ2-1; D may be TRBD1 (5 bases). Germline V CDR1 and CDR2: DFQATT, SNEGSKA (reference sequence). This CDR3 is built from 12 residues. The V end was cut by 2 bases, the J end by 9 bases, with 11 bases between. The CDR3 DNA follows: TGCAGTGCTAGAACCGACAGTGCTGAGCAGTTCTTC. Its protein is CSARTDSAEQFF.

J is TRBJ1-1 and V is TRBV7-2; a weak D match, TRBD1 (5 bases). Germline CDR1 reads SGHTA; CDR2 reads FQGNSA. The V and J ends lost 6 bases and 6 bases respectively, with 17 bases between them. The CDR3 consists of 14 residues. In nucleotides, the CDR3 is TGTGCCAGCAGTAAAAACAGGAGAGGGTCTGAAGCTTTCTTT. This gives the protein CASSKNRRGSEAFF.

This chain connects TRBV24-1 to TRBJ2-2; D is uncertain. Per the germline V gene, CDR1 is KGHDR and CDR2 is SFDVKD. The CDR3 contains 11 residues. V lost 11 bases and J lost 7, with 10 bases in between. DNA of the CDR3: TGTGCCAGCCGATCTGGCGGGGAGCTGTTTTTT. It codes for CASRSGGELFF.

This clonotype appeared many times. The chain carries TRBV9 and TRBJ1-3; D is uncertain. The CDR3 covers 14 residues. Trimming pared 4 bases from V and 0 bases from J, leaving 8 bases between. Germline V gene sequence: CDR1 SGDLS, CDR2 YYNGEE. Here the CDR3 reads CASSPSYSGNTIYF. The CDR3 nucleotides are TGTGCCAGCAGCCCCTCGTACTCTGGAAACACCATATATTTT.

This clonotype turned up a few times. V and J are TRBV11-2 and TRBJ2-7; D is uncertain. The CDR3 is 15 amino acids. Trimming removed 3 bases at V and 5 bases at J, with 17 bases between. Looked up from germline, CDR1 is SGHAT and CDR2 is FQNNGV. Here the CDR3 reads CASSFAHTINDEQYF. The CDR3, as DNA: TGTGCCAGCAGCTTTGCTCATACAATTAATGACGAGCAGTACTTC.